Listed here are 10 T cell receptor beta chains from one sample, sequenced in a study of T cell repertoires in cytomegalovirus infection. TCRdb reprocessed the reads via MiXCR and lists one record per CDR3 protein. Of fewer than 550,000 distinct CDR3 sequences listed, 15% to 20% were seen once; the top ten hold 20% to 30%. The sequencing sample was made of CD8+ T cells from PBMCs. The receptors come from a human donor in good health (CMV status not recorded). Some clones in this sample may be carry-over from other donors' samples.

The chain carries TRBV27 and TRBJ1-5; TRBD1 might be the D (5 bases). Germline values: CDR1 MNHEY, CDR2 SMNVEV (reference sequence). The ends were cut back, 5 bases at V and 10 bases at J, with 15 bases in the middle. The CDR3 totals 13 residues. The DNA for the CDR3 is TGTGCCAGCAGTGTCGGGACGACAGACCCCCAGCATTTT. Translating gives CASSVGTTDPQHF.

This clonotype was seen at least ten times. This chain connects TRBV28 to TRBJ2-7; 8 bases fit TRBD2. Germline CDR1 and CDR2: MDHEN and SYDVKM. This CDR3 has 17 amino acids. After removal of 2 bases from V and 3 bases from J, the junction contained 12 bases not matched to a gene. This CDR3 reads CASSLPLLAEDIYEQYF. In nucleotides, the CDR3 is TGTGCCAGCAGTTTACCCTTACTAGCGGAAGATATCTACGAGCAGTACTTC.

This clonotype occurred a few times. The chain links TRBV28 to TRBJ1-5; 7 bases fit TRBD1. Germline CDR1 and CDR2: MDHEN and SYDVKM. V gave up 5 bases and J gave up 2 bases; unmatched junction bases: 3. This CDR3 contains 14 residues. The CDR3 reads CASSTGEGNQPQHF. The CDR3 region has the DNA TGTGCCAGCAGTACAGGGGAAGGCAATCAGCCCCAGCATTTT.

The chain has TRBV9 and TRBJ2-6; unclear D gene. The CDR3 has 15 amino acids. Trimming took off 3 bases at V and 3 bases at J, with 10 bases between the two ends. CDR1 SGDLS and CDR2 YYNGEE come from the germline V gene. CDR3 in DNA: TGTGCCAGCAGCGCCAACCCGTTTGGGGCCAACGTCCTGACTTTC. It yields the protein CASSANPFGANVLTF.

As regards this clonotype: Since the CDR3 does not end with the conserved phenylalanine or tryptophan, this likely comes from a read error. The chain carries TRBV5-6 and TRBJ2-4; D is ambiguous. The CDR3 contains 15 residues. V lost 2 bases, J lost 2 bases, and 11 bases lay in between. CDR1 is SGHDT, CDR2 YYEEEE, per germline. CDR3: CASSLVGRSKNIQYL. CDR3 in DNA: TGTGCCAGCAGCTTAGTCGGACGATCCAAAAACATTCAGTACTTA.

The CDR3 DNA follows: TGTGCCAGCAGCTTTCGCAAAATAGTAGGCAAGGACCCTCTCTATAGCAATCAGCCCCAGCATTTT. Translation: CASSFRKIVGKDPLYSNQPQHF. The rearrangement joins TRBV7-3 to TRBJ1-5; D is undetermined. Germline V gene sequence: CDR1 SGHTA, CDR2 FQGTGA. The CDR3 sequence is 22 residues long. Trimming removed 3 bases at V and 0 bases at J, with 30 bases between.

This clonotype was observed at least ten times. The chain combines TRBV7-6 with TRBJ1-1; D gene uncertain. The V and J ends lost 1 base and 3 bases respectively, with 6 bases between them. This CDR3 comprises 13 residues. Germline V CDR1 and CDR2: SGHVS, FNYEAQ. The CDR3 bases are TGTGCCAGCAGCTTAGAAGTCTACACTGAAGCTTTCTTT. This sequence encodes CASSLEVYTEAFF.

This clonotype was found a few times. The chain has TRBV11-2 and TRBJ1-1, with D uncertain. Per the germline V gene, CDR1 is SGHAT and CDR2 is FQNNGV. The CDR3 has 15 amino acids. The V end was cut by 5 bases, the J end by 1 base, with 14 bases between. The CDR3 region has the DNA TGTGCCAGCAGCCTATACGAAAGCTCGAACACTGAAGCTTTCTTT. Amino acids: CASSLYESSNTEAFF.

At least ten counts were recorded for this clonotype. The rearrangement joins TRBV2 to TRBJ2-2; TRBD1 matches 7 bases. V shed 4 bases and J 0 bases; nucleotides not matched to a gene: 2. Germline CDR1 SNHLY, CDR2 FYNNEI. The CDR3 is 15 residues long. The CDR3 loop reads CASSGGQANTGELFF. DNA of the CDR3: TGTGCCAGCAGTGGTGGACAGGCGAACACCGGGGAGCTGTTTTTT. The full variable domain, rest sourced from reference TRBV2 and TRBJ2-2, is EPEVTQTPSHQVTQMGQEVILRCVPISNHLYFYWYRQILGQKVEFLVSFYNNEISEKSEIFDDQFSVERPDGSNFTLKIRSTKLEDSAMYFCASSGGQANTGELFFGEGSRLTVL.

In this sample, this clonotype turned up many times. CDR3 residues: CASSLGSSHSGNTIYF. The CDR3 DNA is TGTGCCAGCAGTTTAGGGTCCTCCCACTCTGGAAACACCATATATTTT. This chain joins TRBV28 and TRBJ1-3, with D unclear. The CDR3 consists of 16 residues. Germline lookup yields CDR1 MDHEN and CDR2 SYDVKM. V lost 2 bases and J lost 0, with 11 bases in between.